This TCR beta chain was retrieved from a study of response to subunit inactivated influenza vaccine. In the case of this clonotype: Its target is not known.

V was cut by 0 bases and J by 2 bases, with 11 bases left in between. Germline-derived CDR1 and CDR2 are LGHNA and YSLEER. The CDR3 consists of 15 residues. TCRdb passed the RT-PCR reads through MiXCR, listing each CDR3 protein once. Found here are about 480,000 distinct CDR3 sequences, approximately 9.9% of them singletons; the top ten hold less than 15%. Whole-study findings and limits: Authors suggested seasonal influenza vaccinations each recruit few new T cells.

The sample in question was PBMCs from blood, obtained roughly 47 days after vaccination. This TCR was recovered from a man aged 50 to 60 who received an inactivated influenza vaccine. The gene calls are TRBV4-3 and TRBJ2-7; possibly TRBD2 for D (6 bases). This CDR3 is CASSQESAGTYEQYF. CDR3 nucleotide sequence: TGCGCCAGCAGCCAAGAATCGGCGGGAACCTACGAGCAGTACTTC.